This T cell receptor beta chain comes out of a study of glioma-infiltrating T cells after dendritic cell vaccination (dated by TCRdb to about 2016). For context, the study as a whole: Of the 15 glioblastoma patients in the cohort, all drawn from Phase I and II dendritic cell vaccination trials, 9 were newly diagnosed and 6 had recurrent disease. Between the early 2000s and the early 2010s, the patients were given dendritic cell vaccination pulsed with autologous tumor lysate. The vaccine consisted of monocyte-derived dendritic cells cultured roughly 7 days with IL-4 and GM-CSF, then pulsed overnight with autologous tumor lysate. Each patient was given three intradermal dendritic cell vaccine injections, spaced two weeks apart, in the arm below the axilla. Deep sequencing of TCR beta CDR3 regions was used to quantify tumor-infiltrating lymphocyte content and compare tumor and blood repertoires in dendritic cell-vaccinated glioblastoma patients. Survival after dendritic cell vaccination was correlated with TCR sequencing metrics, including TIL content and tumor-blood repertoire overlap. General study outcomes and caveats: No direct relationship between TCR clonality and survival was found, suggesting a diverse polyclonal response may matter. The cohort was small and heterogeneous, and full blood and tumor sets were available for few patients, with initial-recurrent tumor pairs available for even fewer patients. Longer time to progression and overall survival after dendritic cell vaccination were predicted by higher estimated pretreatment TIL content. The three-group TCR overlap response model was described as speculative and requiring prospective validation.

The CDR3 covers 17 residues, taking in both the cysteine and the phenylalanine. The read is trimmed to its CDR3 DNA, 51 bases read in frame from base 1. Trimming at the junction amounts to 1 base on V and 5 bases on J, and the germline ends lie 18 bases apart. From a lookup of the germline V gene, CDR1 and CDR2 are LGHNA and YNFKEQ. The time point label, read with the paper, signifies: after dendritic cell vaccination, including at tumor progression/relapse. Selection of patients required sufficient residual fresh-frozen tumor tissue and over two years of available survival data. Although molecular status otherwise differed among the glioblastoma patients, no patient had an isocitrate dehydrogenase mutation. PBMC were collected before vaccination, two weeks after the third vaccination, and at tumor progression if tumor progression occurred. The Qiagen DNeasy Blood extraction Kit was used for extraction of genomic DNA.

Using the immunoSEQ assay, TCRB CDR3 regions were amplified from roughly 2.2 micrograms of genomic DNA, or from all available DNA when less than that was on hand. For multiplex PCR, 60 forward primers for TCR V beta segments and 13 reverse primers for J beta segments were used. Synthetic control templates were spiked into each sample at limiting dilution to estimate reads per starting template. The Illumina HiSeq System generated sequencing reads of 87 bp. Concerning the study's data processing: PCR and sequencing errors were removed by a nearest neighbor algorithm that merged closely related sequences. TCR overlap was measured as the percentage of unique tumor TCR beta sequences that were also present in the peripheral blood of the same patient. TCRdb obtained this table from immuneACCESS and retained in-frame rearrangements with V and J assigned. These tables miss some clones; where compared with another copy, unresolved V genes account for less than half of the shortfall, and the remainder is unexplained. V, J and clone size are those of that table, while D and trimming were read from the DNA. In all, the sample holds some 91,000 clones, and about 81% of those were seen once. Approximately 2% of the sample belongs to the ten largest clones.

A remark on this clone: The antigen this receptor binds is unknown. Base qualities are not recorded, but no much larger clone differs from it by a single base.

The clonotype comes from a human donor with glioblastoma. The sample was blood, taken after dendritic cell vaccination. The chain is made from TRBV4-2 and TRBJ1-3, with the D gene uncertain. For the CDR3, the sequence is CASSQGASFMERNTIYF. The DNA is as follows: TGTGCCAGCAGCCAAGGGGCCTCTTTCATGGAAAGAAACACCATATATTTT.